This entry lists 5 T cell receptor beta chains sequenced from one sample in a study of blood T cell repertoires in COVID-19. Using immunoSEQ multiplex PCR, the repertoire was profiled, and TCRdb retains in-frame clones only, with some absent. The sample consists of about 95,000 clones, roughly 89% of them appearing once. Sequenced: peripheral blood. These receptor sequences come from a woman aged 70 to 79 with acute or convalescent COVID-19.

The chain is built from TRBV2 and TRBJ1-2, with a possible D match to TRBD1 (5 bases). Germline lookup yields CDR1 SNHLY and CDR2 FYNNEI. The germline V and J ends were trimmed by 7 bases and 6 bases, with 18 bases remaining between them. The CDR3 is made up of 14 amino acids. CDR3 DNA sequence: TGTGCCAGCAATCTACAGGAGCGAATCGATGGCTACACCTTC. It translates to CASNLQERIDGYTF.

The rearrangement uses TRBV18 and TRBJ2-7; 9 bases fit TRBD1. The length of the CDR3 is 15 residues. Germline trimming cut 3 bases from V and 6 bases from J; bases unmatched to any gene: 9. CDR1 is KGHSH and CDR2 is LQKENI in the germline V gene. The CDR3 sequence is CASSPYGTGRSEQYF. The CDR3 bases are TGTGCCAGCTCACCTTACGGGACAGGGAGGTCCGAGCAGTACTTC.

The chain combines TRBV5-1 with TRBJ2-7; 13 bases fit TRBD2. The J segment lost 5 bases and the V segment lost 0 bases, leaving 2 bases of the junction unmatched. Germline assignment: CDR1 SGHRS and CDR2 YFSETQ. The length of the CDR3 is 15 residues. CDR3 region: CASSLEGLAGNEQYF. DNA of the CDR3: TGCGCCAGCAGCTTGGAGGGACTAGCGGGAAACGAGCAGTACTTC.

The chain has TRBV19 and TRBJ1-3; weak D call: TRBD1 (6 bases). The V end lost 7 bases, the J end lost 6 bases, and 19 bases lay between the germline ends. Germline lookup yields CDR1 LNHDA and CDR2 SQIVND (reference sequence). The CDR3 has 15 residues. The CDR3 DNA reads as TGTGCCAGTACCTCCTTAGCGGGGGGCGAAAACACCATATATTTT. Its protein product is CASTSLAGGENTIYF. Supplemented by reference TRBV19 and TRBJ1-3, the full variable domain reads DGGITQSPKYLFRKEGQNVTLSCEQNLNHDAMYWYRQDPGQGLRLIYYSQIVNDFQKGDIAEGYSVSREKKESFPLTVTSAQKNPTAFYLCASTSLAGGENTIYFGEGSWLTVV.

The chain employs TRBV27 and TRBJ2-1, with 7 bases lining up with TRBD1. The CDR3 runs 14 residues. With 4 bases clipped from V and 5 bases from J, the junction kept 5 bases outside the gene matches. Germline CDR1 is MNHEY and CDR2 is SMNVEV (reference sequence). The CDR3 coding sequence is TGTGCCAGCAGTTCACGGGACAGCAACAATGAGCAGTTCTTC. It specifies CASSSRDSNNEQFF.